This T cell receptor (beta chain) emerged from a study of cytomegalovirus exposure and HLA in healthy donors. The germline V gene encodes CDR1 SGHVS and CDR2 FNYEAQ. The CDR3 has 13 amino acids. With 3 bases clipped from V and 6 bases from J, the junction kept 4 bases outside the gene matches. In the case of this clone: Its antigen remains unidentified.

13 Jbeta primers and 60 Vbeta primers were used for the PCR. Only in-frame clones appear in the TCRdb table, and some are missing; sequencing was by immunoSEQ multiplex PCR. This sample yields roughly 120,000 clones, of which roughly 82% are seen a single time; 1.5% belongs to the top ten. Study findings and constraints: High specificity and sensitivity for cytomegalovirus status were reported for the classifier.

The V call is TRBV7-6, the J call TRBJ1-2, with 7 bases lining up with TRBD1. The sequencing sample was made of PBMCs. The source is a young woman in good health and CMV-seronegative. CDR3 DNA sequence: TGTGCCAGCAGCTTTACCGGGACAGATGGCTACACCTTC. Translated, it gives CASSFTGTDGYTF.